This TCR beta chain was recorded in a study of T cell responses to AZD1222 COVID-19 vaccine. Measured with immunoSEQ multiplex PCR; TCRdb has only the in-frame clones, and not every one. The sample holds under 140,000 clones, roughly nine tenths seen once. Germline V lookup: CDR1 SQVTM, CDR2 ANQGSEA. There are 14 residues in the CDR3. V shed 4 bases and J shed 2 bases, with 14 bases lying between them. The material sequenced was peripheral blood, taken on day 0 of AZD1222 vaccination. The V gene is TRBV29-1, the J gene TRBJ1-1, with a tentative D call TRBD1 (5 bases). The sequence was collected from an adult in good health. The CDR3 bases are TGCAGCGTTGTCCGACAGCTATCCAACACTGAAGCTTTCTTT. It is translated as CSVVRQLSNTEAFF.